The source of this T cell receptor beta chain is a study of persistence of HIV-infected CD4 T cells. Overall study context: Suppressive ART had lasted a median of approximately 8 years.

Stimulation used around 10 ug/mL lysate from CMV-infected fibroblasts. CD4+ T cells upregulating both CD40 ligand and CD69 were sorted as responding cells. Study-wide results and limits: Rare CMV-responding cells carrying HIV-1 proviruses were not analyzed separately for TCR. TCRbeta richness was lower in CMV- and Gag-responding cells than in anti-CD3/anti-CD28-responding cells. Degenerate expanded CDR3beta sequences were enriched among CMV- and Gag-responding cells.

The CDR3 is made up of 12 amino acids. Looked up from germline, CDR1 is SEHNR and CDR2 is FQNEAQ (reference sequence). V was pared by 1 base and J by 6 bases, with 7 bases between. By sample share, this clone is medium-sized. Its antigen is unidentified. This specimen includes other DNA sequences encoding the same CDR3. This was the immunoSEQ version 4 assay in survey mode. Data came from immunoSEQ multiplex PCR; TCRdb stores just in-frame clones and leaves some out. Altogether about 4,900 clones are present, about 60% being singletons, with the ten largest covering 30% to 40%. Here the sequenced sample was CD4+ T cells sorted from PBMCs after roughly 18-hour stimulation, taken from a patient who received antiretroviral therapy. The sequence derives from an adult man with HIV who was CMV-seropositive. The chain joins TRBV7-9 to TRBJ2-7, with D unclear. CDR3 nucleotides: TGTGCCAGCAGCTTAGGGGGTGGCGAGCAGTACTTC. Translating gives CASSLGGGEQYF.